This T cell receptor (beta chain) is from a study of CD8+ T cells in alopecia areata. Study results and caveats: The study found tofacitinib significantly decreased scalp clonality and expanded CD8+ clones among the top 100.

Extracted RNA was reverse transcribed into cDNA, the sequencing template. Assay: immunoSEQ multiplex PCR; the TCRdb copy retains only in-frame clones and omits some. Of about 76,000 clones detected, 66% appear once; the ten largest clones hold around 22%. V lost 4 bases, J lost 5 bases, and 8 bases lay in between. In germline, CDR1 is SEHNR, CDR2 FQNEAQ (reference sequence). There are 13 residues in the CDR3. Of note for this clone: Its matching antigen is unknown.

The treatment: oral pan-JAK inhibitor, 5-10 mg twice daily. The J gene is TRBJ2-2, the V gene TRBV7-9; unclear D gene. This TCR came from a human donor with alopecia areata. This specimen was CD8+ T cells sorted from blood, taken at week 24, from a patient treated with tofacitinib. The CDR3 coding sequence is TGTGCCAGCAGCTCCGACCGGACCGGGGAGCTGTTTTTT. Its translation is CASSSDRTGELFF.